The present T cell receptor beta chain was sequenced within a study of blood T cell repertoires in COVID-19. Across the whole study: Collection of acute and convalescent COVID-19 samples took place in the United States, Italy and Spain.

Original handling: Nucleated cell counts were estimated from reference gene primer amplification. Measured with immunoSEQ multiplex PCR; TCRdb has only the in-frame clones, and not every one. That table is the source of V, J and clone size, and D and trimming were worked out from the DNA. The sample shows fewer than 500,000 clones, around 90% of them seen only once. Seattle cases were enrolled at active infection and followed longitudinally. The sequencing sample was made of peripheral blood. The TCR was taken from a man aged 18 to 29 with COVID-19, enrolled during active disease.

CDR3 nucleotide sequence: TGTGCCAGCAGCCCAAGGGACTTCAATGAGCAGTTCTTC. This sequence encodes CASSPRDFNEQFF. The genes are TRBV5-4 and TRBJ2-1; TRBD2 might be the D (6 bases). The germline V gene encodes CDR1 SGHNT and CDR2 YYREEE (reference sequence). Trimming took 4 bases from V and 6 from J, leaving 11 bases between them. The length of the CDR3 is 13 residues.